The following is a T cell receptor (beta chain) sequence with its context. The antigen is unknown. The sample is drawn from a study of T-cell reconstitution after alpha-beta-depleted transplantation in children. Construction of the TCRbeta library involved unique molecular identifiers. A single record per CDR3 protein comes from TCRdb applying MiXCR to the PCR reads. The sample records 250,000 to 350,000 distinct CDR3 sequences, around 25% being singletons. Findings and caveats of the study: Alpha-beta T cells present about two months after transplant were reported to originate from several hundred expanded graft clones. Newly produced T cells mostly accounted for T-cell counts and diversity one year post-transplant.

V lost 5 bases and J lost 2, with 16 bases in between. The length of the CDR3 is 15 residues. Germline CDR1 and CDR2: SGHVS and FQNEAQ. The sequencing used PBMCs, mostly from graft donor cells, collected 180 days after TCRalphabeta/CD19-depleted stem cell transplant. This sequence was found in a male patient younger than 18 who had a stem cell transplant for acute lymphoblastic leukemia, so the T cells may come from the graft donor. The chain has TRBV7-8 and TRBJ2-7; possibly TRBD2 for D (6 bases). CDR3 bases: TGTGCCAGCAGCGGACGACTAGAAAAAACCTACGAGCAGTACTTC. It translates to CASSGRLEKTYEQYF.